This T cell receptor beta chain was captured by sequencing in a study of shared clonotypes between healthy human individuals. Regarding the study as a whole: Naive subsets typically showed greater estimated richness than memory subsets.

Splitting of CD4+ cells produced CD45RA+ naive and CD45RA-negative memory subsets. Replicate PCRs run on sorted subsets employed roughly 180 ng DNA, tens of thousands of T cell genomes. Method: immunoSEQ multiplex PCR; TCRdb's copy keeps in-frame clones and lacks some. This table holds around 700,000 clones, roughly 78% found once. This CDR3 is built from 15 residues. CDR1 and CDR2 from the germline V gene are SGHAT and FQNNGV. J gave up 3 bases and V 5 bases, and 6 bases lay outside the gene matches. This clone was seen many times. The antigen is undetermined. Other DNA variants within this sample encode the same CDR3.

The source material was memory CD4+ T cells sorted from blood. As to subset: CD45RA-negative fraction. The genes are TRBV11-2 and TRBJ2-1; TRBD1 agrees at 8 bases. This receptor was identified in a woman in her twenties or thirties in good health. The CDR3 sequence: CASSLGQGYYNEQFF. The CDR3 nucleotides are TGTGCCAGCAGCCTCGGACAGGGTTACTACAATGAGCAGTTCTTC.